These 9 T cell receptor beta chains were sequenced from one sample in a study of identical twins. TCRdb fed the 5' RACE reads into MiXCR, producing one record per CDR3 protein. The sample carries some 790,000 distinct CDR3 sequences, 15% to 20% recorded once. These data were also filed under a second study, of T cells expressing NK-cell markers.

The specimen sequenced was PBMCs. Receptor source: a woman between 18 and 29 years old in good health.

The CDR3 loop is CASSYNGGTLSYEQYF. In DNA, the CDR3 is TGTGCCAGCAGCTACAACGGGGGAACACTTTCCTACGAGCAGTACTTC. The chain recombines TRBV7-2 with TRBJ2-7, with D possibly TRBD2 on 6 matching bases. V dropped 4 bases and J dropped 1 base, with 17 bases sitting between them. The germline gives CDR1 SGHTA, CDR2 FQGNSA. This CDR3 region has 16 residues.

This rearrangement joins TRBV29-1 to TRBJ1-1; possibly TRBD1 for D (5 bases). The germline V and J ends were trimmed by 0 bases and 6 bases, with 11 bases remaining between them. CDR1 and CDR2 from the germline V gene are SQVTM and ANQGSEA. The CDR3 length is 13 residues. The CDR3 sequence is CSVEDIWGAEAFF. In DNA form, the CDR3 reads TGCAGCGTTGAAGATATCTGGGGCGCTGAAGCTTTCTTT.

This sequence joins TRBV20-1 and TRBJ2-3, with D perhaps TRBD2 (6 bases). The CDR3 runs to 14 residues. CDR1 and CDR2 (germline): DFQATT, SNEGSKA (reference sequence). V lost 6 bases to trimming and J lost 3 bases, with 16 bases between them. CDR3: CSATDVSGTDTQYF. As DNA, the CDR3 is TGCAGTGCCACGGACGTTAGCGGAACAGATACGCAGTATTTT.

The chain carries TRBV27 and TRBJ2-1; TRBD2 matches at 10 bases. The CDR3 spans 16 residues. The ends lost 5 bases at V and 4 bases at J; junction bases unmatched: 8. Germline V gene sequence: CDR1 MNHEY, CDR2 SMNVEV (reference sequence). The CDR3 sequence is CASSRLSGRGYNEQFF. For the CDR3, the DNA is TGTGCCAGCAGTCGACTCAGCGGGAGGGGATACAATGAGCAGTTCTTC.

This clonotype was seen a few times. Written as DNA, the CDR3 is TGTGCCATCAGTCTAGGGAATGAGCAGTTCTTC. Translating it yields CAISLGNEQFF. This chain connects TRBV10-3 to TRBJ2-1; D gene uncertain. V lost 5 bases and J 7 bases, leaving 6 bases between the germline ends. There are 11 residues in the CDR3. The V gene's germline CDR1 is ENHRY and CDR2 SYGVKD.

Ten or more counts support this clonotype. The J gene is TRBJ1-5, the V gene TRBV5-1, with 7 bases aligning to TRBD1. The germline CDR1 and CDR2 sequences are SGHRS and YFSETQ. The CDR3 runs 14 residues. J was trimmed by 6 bases and V by 1 base; bases with no gene match: 4. In DNA form, the CDR3 reads TGCGCCAGCAGCTTGACAGGGGACGGTCAGCCCCAGCATTTT. Protein: CASSLTGDGQPQHF.

The V call is TRBV29-1, the J call TRBJ2-1; D perhaps matches TRBD2 (5 bases). CDR1 SQVTM and CDR2 ANQGSEA come from the germline V gene. Trimming stripped 1 base from V and 7 bases from J, with 14 bases between. The CDR3 extends over 14 amino acids. CDR3 sequence (DNA): TGCAGCGTTGAAGGGGTACTAGTAGGAAATGAGCAGTTCTTC. The encoded protein is CSVEGVLVGNEQFF.

This clonotype was picked up a small number of times. The chain couples TRBV29-1 to TRBJ2-1, with a possible D match to TRBD1 (5 bases). Germline assignment: CDR1 SQVTM and CDR2 ANQGSEA. Trimming took 6 bases from V and 0 from J, leaving 9 bases between them. This CDR3 spans 13 amino acids. The CDR3 nucleotides read TGCAGCGTCCAGGGTAGCTCCTACAATGAGCAGTTCTTC. As protein: CSVQGSSYNEQFF.

The V gene is TRBV7-9, the J gene TRBJ2-1; possible D gene TRBD1, 6 bases. The CDR3 has 16 amino acids. The V and J ends lost 3 bases and 8 bases respectively, with 20 bases between them. Germline assignment: CDR1 SEHNR and CDR2 FQNEAQ (reference sequence). CDR3 in amino acids: CASSFTPGVGNDEQFF. Here the CDR3 DNA reads TGTGCCAGCAGCTTTACACCAGGGGTGGGAAACGATGAGCAGTTCTTC.